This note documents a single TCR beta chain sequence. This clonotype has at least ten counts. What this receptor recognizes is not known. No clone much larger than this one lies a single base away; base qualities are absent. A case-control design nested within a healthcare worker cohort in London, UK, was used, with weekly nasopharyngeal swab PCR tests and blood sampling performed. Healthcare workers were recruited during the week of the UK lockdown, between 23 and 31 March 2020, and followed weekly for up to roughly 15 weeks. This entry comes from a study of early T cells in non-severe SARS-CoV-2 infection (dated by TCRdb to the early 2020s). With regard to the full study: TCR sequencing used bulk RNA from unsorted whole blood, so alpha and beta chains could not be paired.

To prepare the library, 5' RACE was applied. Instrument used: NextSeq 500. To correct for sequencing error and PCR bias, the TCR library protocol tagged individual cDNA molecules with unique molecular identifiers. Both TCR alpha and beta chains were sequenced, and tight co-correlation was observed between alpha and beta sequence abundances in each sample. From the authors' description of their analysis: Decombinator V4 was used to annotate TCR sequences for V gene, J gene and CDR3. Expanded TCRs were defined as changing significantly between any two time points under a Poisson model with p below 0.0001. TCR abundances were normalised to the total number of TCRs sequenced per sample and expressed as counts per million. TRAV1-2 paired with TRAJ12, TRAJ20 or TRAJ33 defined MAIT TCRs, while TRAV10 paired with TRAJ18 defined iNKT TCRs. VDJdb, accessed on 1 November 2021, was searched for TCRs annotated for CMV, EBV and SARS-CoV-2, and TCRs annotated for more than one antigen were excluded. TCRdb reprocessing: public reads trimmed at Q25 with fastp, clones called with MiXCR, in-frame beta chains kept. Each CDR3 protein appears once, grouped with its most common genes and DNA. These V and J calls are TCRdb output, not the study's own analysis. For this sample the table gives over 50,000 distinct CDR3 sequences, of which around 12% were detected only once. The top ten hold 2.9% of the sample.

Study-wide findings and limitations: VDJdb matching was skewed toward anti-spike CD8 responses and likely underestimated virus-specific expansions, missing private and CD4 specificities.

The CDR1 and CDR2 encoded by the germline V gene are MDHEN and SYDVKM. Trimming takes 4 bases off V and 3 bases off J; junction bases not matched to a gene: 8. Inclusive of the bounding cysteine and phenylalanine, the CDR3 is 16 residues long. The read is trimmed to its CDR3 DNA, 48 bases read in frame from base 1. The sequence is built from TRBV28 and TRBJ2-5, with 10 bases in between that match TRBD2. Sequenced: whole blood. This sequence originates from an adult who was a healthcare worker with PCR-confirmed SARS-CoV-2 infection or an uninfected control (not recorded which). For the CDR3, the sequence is CASSYSGRTREETQYF. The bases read TGTGCCAGCAGTTATAGCGGGAGGACACGGGAAGAGACCCAGTACTTC.